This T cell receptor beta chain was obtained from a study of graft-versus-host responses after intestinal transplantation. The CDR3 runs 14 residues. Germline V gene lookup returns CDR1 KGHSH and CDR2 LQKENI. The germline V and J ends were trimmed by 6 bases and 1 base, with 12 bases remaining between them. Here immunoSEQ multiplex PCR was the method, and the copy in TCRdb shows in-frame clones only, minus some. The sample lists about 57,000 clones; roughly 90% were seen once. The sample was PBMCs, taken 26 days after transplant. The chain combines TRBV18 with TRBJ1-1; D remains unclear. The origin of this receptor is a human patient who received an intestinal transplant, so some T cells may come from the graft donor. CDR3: CASSQTPGNTEAFF. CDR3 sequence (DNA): TGTGCCAGCTCTCAGACCCCGGGGAACACTGAAGCTTTCTTT. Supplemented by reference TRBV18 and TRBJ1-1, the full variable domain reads NAGVMQNPRHLVRRRGQEARLRCSPMKGHSHVYWYRQLPEEGLKFMVYLQKENIIDESGMPKERFSAEFPKEGPSILRIQQVVRGDSAAYFCASSQTPGNTEAFFGQGTRLTVV.